A selection of T cell receptor beta chains follows, all from one sample in a study of shared clonotypes between healthy human individuals. Assay used: immunoSEQ multiplex PCR; TCRdb lists only in-frame clones, some missing. This table holds roughly 500,000 clones, approximately 84% found once. Specimen: PBMCs. The receptors were sampled from a woman aged 40 to 50 in good health. Some clones in this sample may be carry-over from other donors' samples. CDR3s include the opening cysteine and the closing phenylalanine or tryptophan. A D gene is named only where the DNA matches it firmly. A clone size is listed for some rows: how often the clone was seen (once, few, many), or a class if it is expanded.

cdr3_aa cdr3_nt v_call d_call clone_size j_call
CASSLQGDSSYEQYF TGCGCCAGCAGCTTACAGGGGGACAGCTCCTACGAGCAGTACTTC TRBV5-1 TRBD1 many TRBJ2-7
CAISVGGLPVTGELFF TGTGCCATCAGTGTGGGTGGACTCCCCGTCACCGGGGAGCTGTTTTTT TRBV10-3 NA NA TRBJ2-2
CASSLVGFTDTQYF TGTGCCAGCAGCTTAGTGGGGTTCACAGATACGCAGTATTTT TRBV7-8 NA NA TRBJ2-3
CASSQGPGARNTEAFF TGCGCCAGCAGCCAAGGTCCGGGGGCGAGGAACACTGAAGCTTTCTTT TRBV4-1 NA NA TRBJ1-1
CASRLAGTSGPRNHYEQYF TGTGCAAGTCGCTTAGCGGGGACTAGCGGACCCAGAAATCACTACGAGCAGTACTTC TRBV12-2 NA NA TRBJ2-7
CASSQDPGWDEAFF TGTGCCAGCAGCCAAGACCCCGGATGGGATGAAGCTTTCTTT TRBV4-2 NA NA TRBJ1-1
CASSLERGPQQEQFF TGCGCCAGCAGCTTGGAGAGGGGCCCGCAACAGGAGCAGTTCTTC TRBV5-1 NA NA TRBJ2-1
CATVWRDISVF TGTGCCACAGTTTGGCGGGATATTTCGGTCTTC TRBV2 NA many TRBJ2-1
CASSVDRTNYGYTF TGCGCCAGCAGCGTGGACAGGACTAACTATGGCTACACCTTC TRBV5-1 TRBD1 once TRBJ1-2
CASSPGGPRSGELFF TGTGCCAGCAGCCCCGGTGGACCCCGGTCCGGGGAGCTGTTTTTT TRBV9 NA NA TRBJ2-2
CASRTSGSRNTQYF TGTGCCAGCAGGACTAGCGGGAGCAGGAATACGCAGTATTTT TRBV13 TRBD2 NA TRBJ2-3
CASYRGGEKLFF TGTGCCTCCTACAGGGGGGGCGAAAAACTGTTTTTT TRBV30 TRBD1 NA TRBJ1-4
CATGPEANTEAFF TGTGCCACCGGGCCCGAGGCGAACACTGAAGCTTTCTTT TRBV2 NA NA TRBJ1-1
CASSLEDTQYF TGTGCCAGCAGCCTAGAGGATACGCAGTATTTT TRBV9 NA few TRBJ2-3
CASSLGATGTPTEKLFF TGTGCCAGCAGCTTGGGGGCGACCGGGACACCGACTGAAAAACTGTTTTTT TRBV5-4 NA NA TRBJ1-4
CAISVGQTSSYEQYF TGTGCCATCAGTGTAGGGCAGACCAGCTCCTACGAGCAGTACTTC TRBV10-3 NA NA TRBJ2-7
CASSLDASGELFF TGCGCCAGCAGCTTGGACGCATCCGGGGAGCTGTTTTTT TRBV5-1 NA NA TRBJ2-2
CASSQEIVALAGGPDTQYF TGCGCCAGCAGCCAAGAAATAGTAGCGCTAGCGGGAGGACCAGATACGCAGTATTTT TRBV4-1 TRBD2 few TRBJ2-3
CASSTQEESYYGGYTF TGTGCCAGCAGCACCCAGGAGGAAAGTTACTATGGAGGCTACACCTTC TRBV5-4 NA many TRBJ1-2
CASSQRQGGNQPQHF TGCGCCAGCAGCCAACGACAGGGGGGCAATCAGCCCCAGCATTTT TRBV4-1 TRBD1 NA TRBJ1-5
CASSATGTSYEQYF TGCGCCAGCAGCGCAACCGGGACTAGCTACGAGCAGTACTTC TRBV5-1 TRBD2 NA TRBJ2-7
CASSSLLGNTIYF TGTGCCAGCAGCTCCCTACTCGGAAACACCATATATTTT TRBV7-8 NA NA TRBJ1-3
CASRPPNQPQHF TGTGCCAGCAGGCCGCCCAATCAGCCCCAGCATTTT TRBV28 NA once TRBJ1-5
CSARGDYGYTF TGCAGTGCTAGGGGCGACTATGGCTACACCTTC TRBV20-1 NA NA TRBJ1-2
CAWRQTAMNTEAFF TGTGCCTGGAGGCAGACAGCCATGAACACTGAAGCTTTCTTT TRBV30 NA once TRBJ1-1
CASSAGTSGMNTQYF TGTGCCAGCAGCGCCGGGACTAGCGGGATGAATACGCAGTATTTT TRBV9 TRBD2 NA TRBJ2-3
CASSSSGANVLTF TGTGCCAGCAGCTCATCTGGGGCCAACGTCCTGACTTTC TRBV28 NA NA TRBJ2-6